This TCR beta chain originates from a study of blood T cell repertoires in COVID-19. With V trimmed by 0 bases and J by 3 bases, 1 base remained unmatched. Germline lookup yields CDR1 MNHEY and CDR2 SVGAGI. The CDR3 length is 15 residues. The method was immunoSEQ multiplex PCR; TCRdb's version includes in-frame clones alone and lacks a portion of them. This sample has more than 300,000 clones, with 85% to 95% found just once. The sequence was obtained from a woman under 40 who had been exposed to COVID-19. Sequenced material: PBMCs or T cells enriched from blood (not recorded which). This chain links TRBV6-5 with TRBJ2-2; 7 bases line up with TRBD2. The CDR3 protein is CASSYSGGDTGELFF. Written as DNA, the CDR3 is TGTGCCAGCAGTTACTCGGGGGGGGACACCGGGGAGCTGTTTTTT.